Listed here are 9 T cell receptor beta chains from one sample, sequenced in a study of blood T cell repertoires in COVID-19. The protocol was immunoSEQ multiplex PCR, while the TCRdb copy is restricted to in-frame clones and leaves out a portion. The table shows about 94,000 clones, with roughly 80% occurring only once. Sequenced: peripheral blood. Receptors originate from a man aged 55 to 70 with acute or convalescent COVID-19.

This clone was observed a few times. This chain joins TRBV14 and TRBJ1-2; TRBD1 matches at 7 bases. The germline CDR1 and CDR2 sequences are SGHDN and FVKESK. The CDR3 consists of 15 residues. Unmatched junction bases numbered 2, after V lost 0 bases and J lost 1 base. The chain's CDR3 is CASSQEAGGNYGYTF. The CDR3 DNA reads as TGTGCCAGCAGCCAAGAGGCAGGGGGTAACTATGGCTACACCTTC.

The V gene is TRBV9, the J gene TRBJ2-5; 14 bases are a match to TRBD2. J was trimmed by 5 bases and V by 4 bases; bases with no gene match: 7. The CDR3 has 16 residues. Germline V CDR1 and CDR2: SGDLS, YYNGEE. The chain's CDR3 is CASSPGTSGGRETQYF. CDR3 sequence (DNA): TGTGCCAGCAGCCCAGGGACTAGCGGGGGCCGGGAGACCCAGTACTTC.

The V gene is TRBV27, the J gene TRBJ2-1, with D maybe TRBD1 (6 bases). The germline V and J ends were trimmed by 8 bases and 10 bases, with 18 bases remaining between them. The CDR3 loop spans 13 amino acids. Germline V lookup: CDR1 MNHEY, CDR2 SMNVEV (reference sequence). The CDR3: CASGISGVREQFF. CDR3 bases: TGTGCCAGCGGCATTTCAGGGGTAAGGGAGCAGTTCTTC.

DNA for the CDR3: TGTGCCAGCAGCTTCCAGGACAGGGGGGGTCAGCCCCAGCATTTT. As protein: CASSFQDRGGQPQHF. The V and J genes are TRBV5-5 and TRBJ1-5; TRBD1 aligns across 10 bases. There are 15 residues in the CDR3. CDR1 and CDR2 from the germline V gene are SGHKS and YYEKEE (reference sequence). After removal of 2 bases from V and 6 bases from J, the junction contained 5 bases not matched to a gene.

The chain joins TRBV30 to TRBJ1-2; a possible D gene is TRBD1 (6 bases). V shed 0 bases and J shed 1 base, with 12 bases lying between them. The CDR3 runs 15 residues. The germline V gene has CDR1 GTSNPN and CDR2 SVGIG (reference sequence). The CDR3 nucleotides read TGTGCCTGGAGTGTACCACCAGGGGTTAACTATGGCTACACCTTC. Its translation: CAWSVPPGVNYGYTF.

J is TRBJ2-7 and V is TRBV10-3, with TRBD2 matching over 10 bases. Germline CDR1 and CDR2: ENHRY and SYGVKD. With V trimmed by 3 bases and J by 0 bases, 8 bases remained unmatched. The CDR3 has 17 residues. The CDR3 DNA reads TGTGCCATCAGTGATACTAGCGGGGCCCTGAGCTCCTACGAGCAGTACTTC. Protein: CAISDTSGALSSYEQYF.

The chain combines TRBV6-5 with TRBJ2-7; 10 bases match TRBD1. Germline CDR1 and CDR2: MNHEY and SVGAGI. The CDR3 has 15 residues. V trimming: 8 bases; J trimming: 2 bases; junction bases outside the gene matches: 9. The CDR3 nucleotides read TGTGCCAGCTTCGCCGGGGGACAGGGGACCTACGAGCAGTACTTC. This sequence encodes CASFAGGQGTYEQYF.

This chain joins TRBV6-1 and TRBJ1-1, with 9 bases fitting TRBD1. V was clipped by 2 bases and J by 2 bases; unmatched bases: 9. From germline, CDR1 is MNHNS and CDR2 SASEGT. The CDR3 loop spans 17 amino acids. The CDR3 loop is CASSEYWGTGINTEAFF. The CDR3 nucleotides are TGTGCCAGCAGTGAATATTGGGGGACAGGGATTAACACTGAAGCTTTCTTT.

The V call is TRBV6-5, the J call TRBJ1-4; 7 nucleotides align to TRBD1. The germline gives CDR1 MNHEY, CDR2 SVGAGI. The CDR3 runs to 15 residues. V was clipped by 2 bases and J by 5 bases; unmatched bases: 5. The CDR3 sequence is CASSYRGTVNEKLFF. The DNA of the CDR3 is TGTGCCAGCAGTTACCGAGGGACAGTAAATGAAAAACTGTTTTTT.